Listed here are 5 T cell receptor beta chains from one sample, sequenced in a study of shared clonotypes between healthy human individuals. As defined, naive CD8 cells were CD45RO-negative and positively selected for CCR7, with terminally differentiated effector memory CD45RA+ cells excluded. Clones were sequenced by immunoSEQ multiplex PCR, and TCRdb holds only the in-frame ones, with some missing. Here the sample spans nearly 2 million clones, about 95% being singletons. Source material: naive CD8+ T cells sorted from blood. The source is a man younger than 35 in good health.

The chain carries TRBV7-8 and TRBJ2-5; 8 positions match TRBD2. Germline V gives CDR1 SGHVS, CDR2 FQNEAQ. The CDR3 loop spans 14 amino acids. With 8 bases clipped from V and 4 bases from J, the junction kept 9 bases outside the gene matches. CDR3 protein: CASQRYSGGETQYF. The CDR3 nucleotides read TGTGCCAGCCAGAGGTACAGCGGGGGAGAGACCCAGTACTTC.

This chain links TRBV5-1 with TRBJ1-2, with D possibly matching TRBD1 (5 bases). Trimming took off 4 bases at V and 3 bases at J, with 19 bases between the two ends. The CDR3 consists of 16 residues. CDR1 and CDR2 from the germline V gene are SGHRS and YFSETQ. CDR3 region: CASSPPTGTRDYGYTF. The DNA for the CDR3 is TGCGCCAGCAGCCCTCCTACCGGGACTAGGGACTATGGCTACACCTTC.

The chain employs TRBV7-2 and TRBJ1-2; D not certain. The CDR3 runs to 16 residues. Trimming removed 2 bases from V and 2 bases from J, with 15 bases in between. Germline values: CDR1 SGHTA, CDR2 FQGNSA. The CDR3 nucleotides are TGTGCCAGCAGCTTACCAGGAATGATGATCAACTATGGCTACACCTTC. It encodes CASSLPGMMINYGYTF. The full variable domain, in which reference TRBV7-2 and TRBJ1-2 provide the parts outside the CDR3, is GAGVSQSPSNKVTEKGKDVELRCDPISGHTALYWYRQSLGQGLEFLIYFQGNSAPDKSGLPSDRFSAERTGGSVSTLTIQRTQQEDSAVYLCASSLPGMMINYGYTFGSGTRLTVV.

The chain combines TRBV4-1 with TRBJ2-7, with D possibly called TRBD1 or TRBD2 (6 bases each). Germline CDR1 reads MGHRA; CDR2 reads YSYEKL. This CDR3 comprises 15 residues. The V end was cut by 0 bases, the J end by 5 bases, with 14 bases between. CDR3 residues: CASSQDPGEVDEQYF. CDR3 coding DNA: TGCGCCAGCAGCCAAGACCCAGGGGAGGTCGACGAGCAGTACTTC.

V usage is TRBV4-3 and J usage is TRBJ2-6; no firm D call. With 11 bases removed from V and 0 bases from J, the gap between germline ends came to 17 bases. CDR3 length equals 16 residues. The V gene's germline CDR1 is LGHNA and CDR2 YSLEER. This chain's CDR3 is CAAPWVAYSGANVLTF. CDR3 in DNA: TGCGCCGCCCCTTGGGTCGCATACTCTGGGGCCAACGTCCTGACTTTC.